This TCR beta chain was captured by sequencing in a study of blood T cells in healthy people across ages. General observations from the study: A strong correlation between TCR beta diversity and naive T cell percentage was seen.

Every donor gave 7.5 to 10 milliliters of peripheral blood. The trim removed 2 bases at V and 0 bases at J, leaving 8 bases unmatched. Germline CDR1 and CDR2: SGHAT and FQNNGV. CDR3 length: 18 residues. This clonotype showed up just once. As yet, its antigen is unknown. It was with a sample-barcoded 5' primer and a J-beta primer mix that a second PCR of roughly 7 to 11 cycles was run. MiXCR, run by TCRdb on the 5' RACE reads, gives a single entry per CDR3 protein. The sample consists of 580,000 or so distinct CDR3 sequences, 40% to 50% of them appearing once. The specimen sequenced was blood. The source is a man older than 75 in good health. The chain uses TRBV11-2 and TRBJ2-3, with 10 bases lining up with TRBD2. The CDR3 reads CASSLSQREGSSTDTQYF. In DNA, the CDR3 is TGTGCCAGCAGCTTAAGCCAGCGGGAGGGTTCTAGCACAGATACGCAGTATTTT.